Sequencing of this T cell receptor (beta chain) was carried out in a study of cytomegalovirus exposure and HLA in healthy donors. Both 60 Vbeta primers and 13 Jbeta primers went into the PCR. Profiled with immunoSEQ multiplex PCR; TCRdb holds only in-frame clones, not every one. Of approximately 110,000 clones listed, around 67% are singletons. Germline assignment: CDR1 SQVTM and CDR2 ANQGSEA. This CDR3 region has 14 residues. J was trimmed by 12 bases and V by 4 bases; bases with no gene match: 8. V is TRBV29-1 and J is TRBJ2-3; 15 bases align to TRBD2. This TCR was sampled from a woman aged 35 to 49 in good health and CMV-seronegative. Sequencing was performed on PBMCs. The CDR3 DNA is TGCAGCGTTGTGGGACTAGCGGGAGGATTAATCCAGTATTTT. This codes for CSVVGLAGGLIQYF.